The 17 T cell receptor beta chains in this list originate from one sample, sequenced in a study of T cell changes during pregnancy in multiple sclerosis. The repertoire was sequenced with immunoSEQ multiplex PCR; TCRdb's copy has only in-frame clones and lacks some. Here the sample spans 47,000 or so clones, 80% to 90% being singletons. The specimen comprised peripheral blood, sampled in the first trimester of pregnancy. The source of these receptors is a female donor with multiple sclerosis, enrolled in a pregnancy study.

This sequence joins TRBV11-3 and TRBJ2-5, with D possibly being TRBD2 (6 bases). Germline V gives CDR1 SGHNT, CDR2 YENEEA. Between the trimmed V and J ends, which lost 5 bases and 5 bases, there was a span of 12 bases. CDR3 size: 13 residues. The CDR3 spells CASSRAGWETQYF. The CDR3 DNA sequence: TGTGCCAGCAGCCGAGCGGGTTGGGAGACCCAGTACTTC. The variable domain in full, completed from reference TRBV11-3 and TRBJ2-5, reads EAGVVQSPRYKIIEKKQPVAFWCNPISGHNTLYWYLQNLGQGPELLIRYENEEAVDDSQLPKDRFSAERLKGVDSTLKIQPAELGDSAVYLCASSRAGWETQYFGPGTRLLVL.

The chain has TRBV19 and TRBJ2-7, with 9 bases fitting TRBD1. This CDR3 region has 15 residues. Germline V gene lookup returns CDR1 LNHDA and CDR2 SQIVND (reference sequence). V lost 1 base and J lost 2; bases outside the gene matches: 3. CDR3 bases: TGTGCCAGTAGTATAGTAGGGACAGGGACCTACGAGCAGTACTTC. Protein product: CASSIVGTGTYEQYF.

This chain links TRBV6-6 with TRBJ2-7; perhaps TRBD2 as D (6 bases). The germline V gene encodes CDR1 MNHNY and CDR2 SVGAGI (reference sequence). Trimming removed 2 bases from V and 0 bases from J, with 8 bases in between. The CDR3 has 14 amino acids. Here the CDR3 DNA reads TGTGCCAGCAGTTACCACGGGGGCTCCTACGAGCAGTACTTC. Residues: CASSYHGGSYEQYF.

The V call is TRBV18, the J call TRBJ1-3; TRBD1 is a possible D gene (5 bases). The germline V gene has CDR1 KGHSH and CDR2 LQKENI. The CDR3 consists of 16 residues. Between the trimmed V and J ends, which lost 0 bases and 0 bases, there was a span of 9 bases. CDR3 nucleotide sequence: TGTGCCAGCTCACCACCGGCAGGGTCCTCTGGAAACACCATATATTTT. The encoded protein is CASSPPAGSSGNTIYF.

This clone was observed a single time. The chain joins TRBV27 to TRBJ2-7; TRBD2 aligns across 8 bases. Germline V gene sequence: CDR1 MNHEY, CDR2 SMNVEV (reference sequence). After removal of 5 bases from V and 5 bases from J, the junction contained 8 bases not matched to a gene. The CDR3 covers 14 residues. CDR3 sequence reads: CASSLSGGANEQYF. CDR3 in DNA: TGTGCCAGCAGTCTTTCCGGGGGGGCCAACGAGCAGTACTTC.

The chain employs TRBV14 and TRBJ2-7; 7 bases fit TRBD1. From germline, CDR1 is SGHDN and CDR2 FVKESK. The CDR3 extends over 16 amino acids. The ends lost 1 base at V and 0 bases at J; junction bases unmatched: 6. CDR3 region: CASSQAGGQHSYEQYF. The CDR3 DNA is TGTGCCAGCAGCCAAGCAGGGGGACAGCACTCCTACGAGCAGTACTTC.

The chain combines TRBV5-1 with TRBJ1-2, with 10 nucleotides matching TRBD1. The CDR3 is 17 amino acids. Germline CDR1 is SGHRS and CDR2 is YFSETQ. The V gene end was trimmed by 2 bases and the J gene end by 3 bases; junction bases not matched to a gene: 10. Here the CDR3 reads CASSLNPPGQGYYGYTF. In DNA, the CDR3 is TGCGCCAGCAGCTTAAATCCCCCGGGACAGGGGTACTATGGCTACACCTTC.

The chain recombines TRBV30 with TRBJ1-1; 7 positions agree with TRBD1. Germline values: CDR1 GTSNPN, CDR2 SVGIG (reference sequence). CDR3 length equals 13 residues. With 0 bases clipped from V and 8 bases from J, the junction kept 6 bases outside the gene matches. This chain's CDR3 is CAWSVLPGGEAFF. CDR3 DNA: TGTGCCTGGAGTGTACTACCAGGGGGAGAAGCTTTCTTT.

The gene calls are TRBV7-6 and TRBJ1-5; 11 nucleotides match TRBD1. CDR1 and CDR2 (germline): SGHVS, FNYEAQ. Losses at the gene ends were 1 base for V and 3 bases for J; bases not matched to a gene: 5. This CDR3 has 17 amino acids. Here the CDR3 reads CASSLVPGQGDNQPQHF. CDR3 DNA sequence: TGTGCCAGCAGCTTAGTCCCGGGACAGGGGGACAATCAGCCCCAGCATTTT.

V gene TRBV5-5 combines with J gene TRBJ1-2; perhaps TRBD1 as D (6 bases). The CDR3 covers 13 residues. V gave up 2 bases and J gave up 3 bases, with 8 bases separating them. CDR1 is SGHKS and CDR2 is YYEKEE in the germline V gene (reference sequence). The CDR3 DNA follows: TGTGCCAGCAGCTTAGGGGGGGACTATGGCTACACCTTC. It encodes CASSLGGDYGYTF. Looking up the rest from reference TRBV5-5 and TRBJ1-2 gives the full variable domain: DAGVTQSPTHLIKTRGQQVTLRCSPISGHKSVSWYQQVLGQGPQFIFQYYEKEERGRGNFPDRFSARQFPNYSSELNVNALLLGDSALYLCASSLGGDYGYTFGSGTRLTVV.

This sequence joins TRBV2 and TRBJ1-4, with TRBD1 as a possible D gene (5 bases). This CDR3 is 15 amino acids long. In germline, CDR1 is SNHLY, CDR2 FYNNEI. V lost 6 bases and J lost 7, with 18 bases in between. DNA for the CDR3: TGTGCCAGCAGGAGCCAGGGAGGGGCAGGTGAAAAACTGTTTTTT. Translated: CASRSQGGAGEKLFF.

DNA of the CDR3: TGCGCCAGCAGCCAAGATTCCCAGGGGTACACTGAAGCTTTCTTT. Its protein is CASSQDSQGYTEAFF. The chain joins TRBV4-1 to TRBJ1-1, with D perhaps matching TRBD1 (6 bases). Deletions cut 0 bases from V and 3 bases from J, with 11 bases between. CDR1 is MGHRA and CDR2 is YSYEKL in the germline V gene. The CDR3 is 15 residues long.

The J gene is TRBJ2-2, the V gene TRBV11-2; weak D call: TRBD1 (6 bases). The length of the CDR3 is 16 residues. Germline V gene sequence: CDR1 SGHAT, CDR2 FQNNGV. Trimming pared 4 bases from V and 4 bases from J, leaving 16 bases between. The chain's CDR3 is CASSSPTGLITGELFF. The CDR3 bases are TGTGCCAGCAGCTCCCCCACAGGGCTGATCACCGGGGAGCTGTTTTTT.

The rearrangement uses TRBV19 and TRBJ2-1; 8 bases are a match to TRBD2. This CDR3 has 12 amino acids. Germline V lookup: CDR1 LNHDA, CDR2 SQIVND (reference sequence). The V and J ends lost 9 bases and 5 bases, in that order; junction bases with no gene match: 3. CDR3 nucleotides: TGTGCCAGCGGGACTAGAGACAATGAGCAGTTCTTC. It codes for CASGTRDNEQFF.

This chain joins TRBV7-2 and TRBJ1-6; D is undetermined. Trimming shortened V by 0 bases and J by 11 bases, and 14 bases separated the two germline ends. This CDR3 comprises 15 residues. The germline V gene has CDR1 SGHTA and CDR2 FQGNSA. The CDR3 region has the DNA TGTGCCAGCAGCTTAGCGCACGGGGTCGGGGCACCCCTCCACTTT. This codes for CASSLAHGVGAPLHF. The whole variable domain, filled in from reference TRBV7-2 and TRBJ1-6, reads GAGVSQSPSNKVTEKGKDVELRCDPISGHTALYWYRQSLGQGLEFLIYFQGNSAPDKSGLPSDRFSAERTGGSVSTLTIQRTQQEDSAVYLCASSLAHGVGAPLHFGNGTRLTVT.

V and J are TRBV2 and TRBJ1-2; no definite D call. The CDR3 has 14 amino acids. Germline CDR1 and CDR2: SNHLY and FYNNEI. Trimming removed 7 bases from V and 2 bases from J, with 14 bases in between. The DNA for the CDR3 is TGTGCCAGCACGTCTGAGGTTCAAAACTATGGCTACACCTTC. The encoded protein is CASTSEVQNYGYTF.

The J gene is TRBJ1-3, the V gene TRBV5-1; D unresolved. V was shortened by 6 bases and J by 0 bases, with 13 bases between the two germline ends. This CDR3 comprises 15 residues. CDR1 and CDR2 from the germline V gene are SGHRS and YFSETQ. The CDR3 DNA follows: TGCGCCAGCAAGACCACAGCCAACTCTGGAAACACCATATATTTT. Amino acid sequence: CASKTTANSGNTIYF.